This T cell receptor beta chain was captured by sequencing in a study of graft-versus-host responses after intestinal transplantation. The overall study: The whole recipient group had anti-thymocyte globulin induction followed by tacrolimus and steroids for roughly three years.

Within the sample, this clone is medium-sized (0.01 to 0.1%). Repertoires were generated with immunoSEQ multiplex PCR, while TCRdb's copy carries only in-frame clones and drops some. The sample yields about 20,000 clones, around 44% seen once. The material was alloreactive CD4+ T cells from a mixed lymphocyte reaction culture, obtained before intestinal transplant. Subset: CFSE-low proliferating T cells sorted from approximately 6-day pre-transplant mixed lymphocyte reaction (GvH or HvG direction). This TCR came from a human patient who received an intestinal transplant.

The CDR3 coding sequence is TGTGCCAGCTCACCCCACCGGGGGGACCAATACGAGCAGTACTTC. Its translation: CASSPHRGDQYEQYF. This chain joins TRBV18 and TRBJ2-7; TRBD2 agrees at 7 bases. This CDR3 spans 15 amino acids. Germline CDR1 is KGHSH and CDR2 is LQKENI. Trimming cost V 3 bases and J 4 bases; bases outside gene matches: 9.